These 21 T cell receptor beta chains were sequenced from one sample in a study of T cell therapy after organ transplantation. The antigens these receptors bind are not known. Assay used: immunoSEQ multiplex PCR; TCRdb lists only in-frame clones, some missing. The sample holds just under 20,000 clones; 81% are singletons and the top ten take 7% to 10%. Time point in this sample: 4-8 weeks after completion of therapy. The specimen was CD8+ T cells from blood, collected after autologous CMV-specific T cell therapy. The receptor source for this set is a human patient who had received a solid organ transplant and had CMV disease. Some T cells may be transferred from the graft donor.

This rearrangement joins TRBV7-9 to TRBJ2-7; D might be TRBD1 or TRBD2, each matching 5 bases. V lost 5 bases and J lost 4, with 12 bases in between. The CDR3 extends over 13 amino acids. CDR1 SEHNR and CDR2 FQNEAQ come from the germline V gene (reference sequence). CDR3 DNA: TGTGCCAGCAGCGGGGGTAAGAAGTACGAGCAGTACTTC. Amino acids: CASSGGKKYEQYF.

This clone was seen more than once but under ten times. With a much larger clone just one base away, this may be a read error. At the DNA level, this CDR3 is encoded by other sequences in the same sample as well. The genes are TRBV6-5 and TRBJ2-2, with 7 bases fitting TRBD2. The V gene end was trimmed by 2 bases and the J gene end by 1 base; junction bases not matched to a gene: 1. The length of the CDR3 is 15 residues. The V gene's germline CDR1 is MNHEY and CDR2 SVGAGI. The CDR3 loop is CASSYAGENTGELFF. CDR3 bases: TGTGCCAGCAGTTACGCGGGAGAGAACACCGGGGAGCTGTTTTTT.

V usage is TRBV4-1 and J usage is TRBJ1-4; TRBD1 is a possible D gene (5 bases). Between the trimmed V and J ends, which lost 0 bases and 8 bases, there was a span of 10 bases. The CDR3 has 14 amino acids. Germline V CDR1 and CDR2: MGHRA, YSYEKL. This CDR3 reads CASSQDGGGEKLFF. In DNA form, the CDR3 reads TGCGCCAGCAGCCAAGATGGGGGAGGGGAAAAACTGTTTTTT.

This chain joins TRBV2 and TRBJ1-1, with D possibly being TRBD1 (5 bases). V gave up 4 bases and J gave up 8 bases, with 14 bases separating them. The length of the CDR3 is 13 residues. Germline-derived CDR1 and CDR2 are SNHLY and FYNNEI. The CDR3 protein is CASSAGGEPEAFF. CDR3 coding DNA: TGTGCCAGCAGTGCGGGAGGGGAGCCGGAAGCTTTCTTT.

The chain uses TRBV11-1 and TRBJ1-1; 7 positions match TRBD1. The CDR3 is 13 residues long. V gave up 5 bases and J gave up 3 bases; unmatched junction bases: 3. Per the germline V gene, CDR1 is SGHAT and CDR2 is FQDESV (reference sequence). This CDR3 is CASSRGGDTEAFF. DNA for the CDR3: TGTGCCAGCAGCCGAGGGGGCGACACTGAAGCTTTCTTT.

The chain couples TRBV4-3 to TRBJ2-7; TRBD1 agrees at 12 bases. V trimming: 0 bases; J trimming: 5 bases; junction bases outside the gene matches: 5. The length of the CDR3 is 16 residues. In germline, CDR1 is LGHNA, CDR2 YSLEER. The DNA of the CDR3 is TGCGCCAGCAGCCAAGATTACGGGACAGGGGGCAACGAGCAGTACTTC. This sequence encodes CASSQDYGTGGNEQYF.

The chain links TRBV30 to TRBJ2-7; unclear D gene. Germline-derived CDR1 and CDR2 are GTSNPN and SVGIG (reference sequence). The V end lost 0 bases, the J end lost 0 bases, and 0 bases lay between the germline ends. This CDR3 contains 11 residues. The CDR3: CAWSVSYEQYF. The CDR3 DNA follows: TGTGCCTGGAGTGTCTCCTACGAGCAGTACTTC.

V usage is TRBV7-9 and J usage is TRBJ2-1; D perhaps matches TRBD2 (5 bases). Deletions cut 2 bases from V and 6 bases from J, with 8 bases between. This CDR3 contains 13 residues. Germline CDR1 is SEHNR and CDR2 is FQNEAQ (reference sequence). CDR3 region: CASSLSLANEQFF. The CDR3 nucleotides read TGTGCCAGCAGCTTAAGTCTAGCCAATGAGCAGTTCTTC.

The gene calls are TRBV11-2 and TRBJ2-3; D is possibly TRBD2 (6 bases). The CDR3 consists of 14 residues. Germline V gives CDR1 SGHAT, CDR2 FQNNGV. Trimming took 1 base from V and 5 from J, leaving 10 bases between them. The CDR3 bases are TGTGCCAGCAGCTTAGCCGGGACTTTAGATACGCAGTATTTT. As protein: CASSLAGTLDTQYF.

This clone appeared a single time. The V and J genes are TRBV6-5 and TRBJ2-7; D is perhaps TRBD2 (6 bases). CDR1 and CDR2 from the germline V gene are MNHEY and SVGAGI. V dropped 6 bases and J dropped 2 bases, with 14 bases sitting between them. The CDR3 runs to 14 residues. The chain's CDR3 is CASSWGERTYEQYF. In DNA form, the CDR3 reads TGTGCCAGCAGCTGGGGGGAACGGACCTACGAGCAGTACTTC.

Only a few counts were recorded for this clone. This chain joins TRBV18 and TRBJ1-1, with 7 bases that match TRBD1. The CDR3 totals 16 residues. The germline gives CDR1 KGHSH, CDR2 LQKENI. After removal of 6 bases from V and 1 base from J, the junction contained 11 bases not matched to a gene. CDR3 sequence (DNA): TGTGCCAGCTCCCCTGGACAGGCCAGGGAGAACACTGAAGCTTTCTTT. Residues: CASSPGQARENTEAFF.

V is TRBV7-9 and J is TRBJ2-6; TRBD1 aligns across 9 bases. Germline lookup yields CDR1 SEHNR and CDR2 FQNEAQ (reference sequence). The V segment lost 5 bases and the J segment 1 base; nucleotides outside the gene matches: 9. This CDR3 comprises 18 residues. The CDR3 DNA is TGTGCCAGCAGCCTCGAACCGGGACAGGGTTCTGGGGCCAACGTCCTGACTTTC. As protein: CASSLEPGQGSGANVLTF.

V usage is TRBV15 and J usage is TRBJ2-3; 8 bases align to TRBD2. The CDR3 is 15 residues long. Germline CDR1 LNHNV, CDR2 YYDKDF (reference sequence). J lost 1 base, V lost 1 base, and 1 base had no gene match. The DNA of the CDR3 is TGTGCCACCAGCAGAGCAGCGGGGGGCACAGATACGCAGTATTTT. It yields the protein CATSRAAGGTDTQYF.

The chain joins TRBV29-1 to TRBJ1-1; no clear D. The germline CDR1 and CDR2 sequences are SQVTM and ANQGSEA. This CDR3 is built from 13 residues. V was clipped by 8 bases and J by 0 bases, with 13 bases between them. CDR3 protein: CSPRDPLNTEAFF. The CDR3 region has the DNA TGCAGCCCCCGTGACCCATTGAACACTGAAGCTTTCTTT.

V is TRBV4-1 and J is TRBJ1-1; 10 bases fit TRBD1. CDR1 is MGHRA and CDR2 is YSYEKL in the germline V gene. There are 15 residues in the CDR3. V lost 4 bases and J lost 4; bases outside the gene matches: 6. CDR3 region: CASSPWDRGGTEAFF. DNA of the CDR3: TGCGCCAGCAGCCCATGGGACAGGGGAGGCACTGAAGCTTTCTTT.

The CDR3 sequence: CASSLKGHGTEAFF. CDR3 in DNA: TGCGCCAGCAGCTTGAAAGGCCACGGCACTGAAGCTTTCTTT. The gene calls are TRBV5-1 and TRBJ1-1; D gene uncertain. This CDR3 comprises 14 residues. Germline V lookup: CDR1 SGHRS, CDR2 YFSETQ. V was pared by 1 base and J by 4 bases, with 11 bases between.

V usage is TRBV27 and J usage is TRBJ2-7; 7 bases are a match to TRBD2. CDR3 length: 15 amino acids. Germline V lookup: CDR1 MNHEY, CDR2 SMNVEV (reference sequence). V lost 5 bases to trimming and J lost 3 bases; unmatched junction nucleotides: 10. The CDR3 DNA sequence: TGTGCCAGCAGTCCCTACTTAACTAGCGACTACGAGCAGTACTTC. Its protein product is CASSPYLTSDYEQYF.

This chain joins TRBV30 and TRBJ2-7, with 10 positions matching TRBD1. J lost 0 bases, V lost 2 bases, and 7 bases had no gene match. CDR1 and CDR2 (germline): GTSNPN, SVGIG (reference sequence). The CDR3 loop spans 16 amino acids. DNA for the CDR3: TGTGCCTGGAGTCCACCGACAGGGGGCCTCTCCTACGAGCAGTACTTC. Protein product: CAWSPPTGGLSYEQYF. Drawing the rest from reference TRBV30 and TRBJ2-7, the complete variable domain is SQTIHQWPATLVQPVGSPLSLECTVEGTSNPNLYWYRQAAGRGLQLLFYSVGIGQISSEVPQNLSASRPQDRQFILSSKKLLLSDSGFYLCAWSPPTGGLSYEQYFGPGTRLTVT.

The J gene is TRBJ1-5, the V gene TRBV19; the D gene is possibly TRBD1 (5 bases). The CDR3 sequence is 15 residues long. Trimming shortened V by 6 bases and J by 0 bases, and 12 bases separated the two germline ends. Germline assignment: CDR1 LNHDA and CDR2 SQIVND (reference sequence). CDR3 bases: TGTGCCAGTAGATTAGGACAACCTAGCAATCAGCCCCAGCATTTT. Translating gives CASRLGQPSNQPQHF.

This clone has a handful of counts. The rearrangement uses TRBV6-5 and TRBJ2-7; D may be TRBD1 or TRBD2 (5 bases each). V lost 2 bases, J lost 6 bases, and 8 bases lay in between. Germline CDR1 and CDR2: MNHEY and SVGAGI. The CDR3 contains 12 residues. The CDR3 coding sequence is TGTGCCAGCAGTTACGGGGGAACCGAGCAGTACTTC. Its protein is CASSYGGTEQYF.

The CDR3 nucleotides read TGTGCCAGCAGCATCGGGACTAGCGGGGGGCCAGATACGCAGTATTTT. This gives the protein CASSIGTSGGPDTQYF. The chain couples TRBV27 to TRBJ2-3; 15 nucleotides line up with TRBD2. In germline, CDR1 is MNHEY, CDR2 SMNVEV (reference sequence). CDR3 size: 16 residues. V was pared by 6 bases and J by 4 bases, with 5 bases of the junction left unmatched.